This TCR beta chain was recorded in a study of T-cell memory formation after mild COVID-19 (dated by TCRdb to about 2021). With respect to the entire study: TCR sequence clusters from the two donors were largely donor specific. The cohort comprised two young, previously healthy adult volunteers, one female and one male. In a couple of donors, T-cell clones that expanded and contracted after mild COVID-19 were followed by sequencing TCRalpha and TCRbeta repertoires longitudinally.

On this clonotype: This receptor's antigen is unknown. Base qualities were left out, and no much larger clone turns up one base away.

What the authors observed across the whole study: Contracting CD4+ clones were found mainly in CM and EM memory subsets, while CD8+ clones were enriched in EMRA. The study included only a couple of mild cases, and larger cohorts that include severe cases with pre-infection samples were judged to be necessary. From day 15 to 85, contracting clones showed balanced CD4/CD8 phenotypes, whereas a second wave of clones that expanded from day 15 to 37 leaned towards CD4+. Whether the second-wave clones peaking on day 37 were SARS-CoV-2 specific was not confirmed. Some responding clones were found in pre-infection memory, which suggests that pre-existing cross-reactive memory T cells took part in the SARS-CoV-2 response.

Ficoll-Paque density gradient centrifugation was the method used to isolate PBMCs. Reads for this sample came from an Illumina NovaSeq 6000. TCRalpha and TCRbeta cDNA libraries were constructed by 5'RACE with constant-segment primers, with sample barcodes and unique molecular identifiers being introduced. RNA was extracted from every sample with Trizol reagent. The libraries were amplified in two PCR steps, and the second step added a second sample barcode and Illumina TruSeq adapters. Sequencing of the libraries was done on an Illumina NovaSeq, producing 2 x 150 bp paired-end reads. The study's processing was this. The reads were demultiplexed and collapsed into UMI-guided consensus sequences using migec v1.2.7. With mixcr v2.1.11, UMI consensuses were aligned to TRA and TRB V and J templates and assembled into clonotypes. Expanded or contracted clonotypes were those called significant by both edgeR and NoisET, with noise models trained on biological replicates. edgeR calls used a false discovery rate-adjusted p below 0.01 and a log2 fold-change threshold of 1. PCA with hierarchical clustering of max-normalized trajectories of the 1000 most abundant clonotypes was used as exploratory dynamics analysis. Each responding clone was given a CD4 or CD8 phenotype based on the CD4+ and CD8+ repertoires, which had been sequenced separately. In TCRdb, the public reads were trimmed at Q25 with fastp and aligned with MiXCR, with productive beta chains retained. Entries are consolidated by CDR3 protein sequence, retaining the most common genes and DNA. The V and J calls shown here were made by TCRdb, not taken from the authors' results. This sample is represented by 500,000 to 550,000 distinct CDR3 sequences; around 20% of them were singletons. About an eighth of the sample rests with the top ten.

The germline V gene gives CDR1 as SGHVS and CDR2 as FQNEAQ. Germline trimming: 2 bases from V, 0 bases from J; junction bases outside gene matches: 9. Taken from cysteine to phenylalanine, the CDR3 has 17 residues. The retained sequence is limited to the CDR3, 51 bases, with the frame set at the first base. Sample: PBMCs or a T cell subset sorted from them (not recorded which). The source is an adult woman who had mild COVID-19 (a few samples of this study predate the infection). The sample titles of this study are shuffled in the database, so cell type and time point are left out; the donor was told from shared clones. The sequence is built from TRBV7-8 and TRBJ1-1, with 7 central nucleotides matching TRBD1. The CDR3 protein: CASSLTGANGMNTEAFF. The DNA reads TGTGCCAGCAGCTTAACAGGGGCCAATGGAATGAACACTGAAGCTTTCTTT.